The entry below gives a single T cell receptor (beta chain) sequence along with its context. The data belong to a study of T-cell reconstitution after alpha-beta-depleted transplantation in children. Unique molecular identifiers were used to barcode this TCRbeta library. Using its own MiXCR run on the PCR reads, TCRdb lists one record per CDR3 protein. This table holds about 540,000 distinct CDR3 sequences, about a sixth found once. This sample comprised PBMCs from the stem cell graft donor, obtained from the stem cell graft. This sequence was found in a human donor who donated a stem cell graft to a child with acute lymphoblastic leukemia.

The CDR3 DNA sequence: TGTGCCAGCAGTGCCCGGGGGGCCCTCAACGAGCAGTACTTC. It is translated as CASSARGALNEQYF. This chain uses TRBV27 with TRBJ2-7; a weak D match, TRBD2 (7 bases). Trimming shortened V by 5 bases and J by 5 bases, and 16 bases separated the two germline ends. CDR3 length: 14 residues. The germline V gene has CDR1 MNHEY and CDR2 SMNVEV (reference sequence).